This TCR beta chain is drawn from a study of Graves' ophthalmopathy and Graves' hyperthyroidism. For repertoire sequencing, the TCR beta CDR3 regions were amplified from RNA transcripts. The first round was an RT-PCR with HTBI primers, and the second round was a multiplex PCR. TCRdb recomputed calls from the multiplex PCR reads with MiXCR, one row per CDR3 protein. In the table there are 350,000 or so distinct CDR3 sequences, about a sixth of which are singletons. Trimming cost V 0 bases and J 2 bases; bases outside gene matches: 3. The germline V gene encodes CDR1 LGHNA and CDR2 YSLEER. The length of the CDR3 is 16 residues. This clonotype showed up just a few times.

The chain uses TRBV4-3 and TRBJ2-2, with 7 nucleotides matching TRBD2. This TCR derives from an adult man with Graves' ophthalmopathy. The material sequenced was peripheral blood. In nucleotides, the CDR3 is TGCGCCAGCAGCCAAGACCCGGGACTAAACACCGGGGAGCTGTTTTTT. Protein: CASSQDPGLNTGELFF.